The T cell receptor beta chain described here comes from a study of blood T cell repertoires in COVID-19. Study details: The origin of the acute and convalescent COVID-19 samples was the United States, Italy and Spain. T cells, B-cell-depleted T cells, or PBMCs supplied cDNA or gDNA.

TCRdb's table, derived via immunoSEQ multiplex PCR, lists solely in-frame clones and lacks some. The sample holds some 320,000 clones, 87% seen once. This clone has a single count. Germline V gene data show CDR1 as SGHDT and CDR2 as YYEEEE. J was trimmed by 4 bases and V by 5 bases; bases with no gene match: 5. This CDR3 has 13 amino acids. Input material: peripheral blood. This chain uses TRBV5-6 with TRBJ1-2, with 7 bases identical to TRBD1. This sequence was found in a woman aged 45-65 years who had recovered from COVID-19. The CDR3 nucleotides read TGTGCCAGCAGGTCCGGGACAGTCTATGGCTACACCTTC. Amino acid sequence: CASRSGTVYGYTF.